This TCR beta chain was recovered during a study of cytotoxic CD8 clonotypes in ibrutinib-treated CLL. V shed 0 bases and J shed 7 bases, with 8 bases lying between them. The germline CDR1 and CDR2 sequences are SGHTS and YDEGEE. The CDR3 runs to 13 residues. About this clone: What it binds is unknown.

The study, taken as a whole, reports: Baseline values of clonality outstripped age-matched healthy donors and followed circulating CD8+ T-cell counts. Public clonotypes were seen rarely and were contracted or stable on treatment.

Depths of 1 in 200,000 to 1 in 1 million T cells were the sequencing target. Assay used: immunoSEQ multiplex PCR; TCRdb lists only in-frame clones, some missing. The data contain 30,000 to 50,000 clones, 65% to 70% of them singletons. The sequence derives from a human donor with chronic lymphocytic leukemia. The V and J genes are TRBV5-8 and TRBJ2-1; maybe TRBD2 (5 bases). The specimen comprised PBMCs, sampled at disease progression, from a patient treated with ibrutinib. CDR3: CASSLDSGNEQFF. CDR3 nucleotides: TGTGCCAGCAGCTTGGACTCGGGGAATGAGCAGTTCTTC.